This paragraph covers one T cell receptor beta chain sequence. CDR3 size: 16 residues. From germline, CDR1 is SEHNR and CDR2 FQNEAQ (reference sequence). Trimming pared 2 bases from V and 2 bases from J, leaving 13 bases between. These data are taken from a study of identical twins' blood T cells. Each TCR cDNA library carried sample-specific barcodes on both ends. TCRdb itself ran the 5' RACE reads through MiXCR, one entry per CDR3 protein. The sample holds a few hundred thousand distinct CDR3 sequences; over 25% are singletons and the top ten take 6.1%. This clonotype was obtained from a woman aged 18-55 years in good health. The J gene is TRBJ1-5, the V gene TRBV7-9; D is ambiguous. The specimen was PBMCs. CDR3 coding DNA: TGTGCCAGCAGCTTAACCGAAAACTTGGGCAATCAGCCCCAGCATTTT. Translating gives CASSLTENLGNQPQHF. Combining the CDR3 with reference TRBV7-9 and TRBJ1-5 gives the whole variable domain DTGVSQNPRHKITKRGQNVTFRCDPISEHNRLYWYRQTLGQGPEFLTYFQNEAQLEKSRLLSDRFSAERPKGSFSTLEIQRTEQGDSAMYLCASSLTENLGNQPQHFGDGTRLSIL.